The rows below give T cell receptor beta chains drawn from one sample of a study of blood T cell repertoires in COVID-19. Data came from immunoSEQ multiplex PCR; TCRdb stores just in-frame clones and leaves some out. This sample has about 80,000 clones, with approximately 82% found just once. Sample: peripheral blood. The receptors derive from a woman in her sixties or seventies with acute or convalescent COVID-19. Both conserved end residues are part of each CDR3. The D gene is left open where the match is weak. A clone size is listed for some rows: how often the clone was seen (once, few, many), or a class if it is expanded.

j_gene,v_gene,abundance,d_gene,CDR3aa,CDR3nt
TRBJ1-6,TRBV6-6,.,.,CASSYVRGNSPLHF,TGTGCCAGCAGTTACGTCAGGGGTAATTCACCCCTCCACTTT
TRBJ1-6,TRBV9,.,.,CASSDPAGRGASPLHF,TGTGCCAGCAGCGACCCAGCCGGACGGGGGGCTTCACCCCTCCACTTT
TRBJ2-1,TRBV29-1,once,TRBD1,CSVGQGYYNEQFF,TGCAGCGTAGGACAGGGCTACTACAATGAGCAGTTCTTC
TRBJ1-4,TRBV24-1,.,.,CATSEPGSGEKLFF,TGTGCCACCAGTGAACCAGGCAGCGGTGAAAAACTGTTTTTT
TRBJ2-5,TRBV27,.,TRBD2,CASSLSPIPAGRDSQETQYF,TGTGCCAGCAGTTTATCCCCCATACCCGCAGGGAGGGATTCCCAAGAGACCCAGTACTTC
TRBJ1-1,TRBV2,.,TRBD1,CASTPDRGPTEAFF,TGTGCCAGCACCCCGGACAGGGGTCCCACTGAAGCTTTCTTT
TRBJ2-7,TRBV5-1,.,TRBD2,CASSPTSGRTYEQYF,TGCGCCAGCAGTCCGACTAGCGGGAGAACCTACGAGCAGTACTTC
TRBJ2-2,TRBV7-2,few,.,CASSAAGLYANTGELFF,TGTGCCAGCAGCGCCGCGGGTCTTTACGCGAACACCGGGGAGCTGTTTTTT
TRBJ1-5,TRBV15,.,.,CATSRDLQPQHF,TGTGCCACCAGCAGAGATCTTCAGCCCCAGCATTTT
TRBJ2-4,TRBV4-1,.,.,CASSQDSVGAKNIQYF,TGCGCCAGCAGCCAAGACAGTGTTGGAGCCAAAAACATTCAGTACTTC
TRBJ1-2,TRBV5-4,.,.,CASSLSGSAGDYGYTF,TGTGCCAGCAGCTTGTCTGGCTCGGCAGGGGACTATGGCTACACCTTC
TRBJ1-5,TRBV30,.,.,CAWSEGPGDQPQHF,TGTGCCTGGAGTGAGGGTCCCGGGGATCAGCCCCAGCATTTT
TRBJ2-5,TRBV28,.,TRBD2,CASSELAGGETQYF,TGTGCCAGCAGTGAACTAGCGGGAGGAGAGACCCAGTACTTC
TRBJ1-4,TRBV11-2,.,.,CASSLVGARNEKLFF,TGTGCCAGCAGCTTAGTAGGGGCACGAAATGAAAAACTGTTTTTT
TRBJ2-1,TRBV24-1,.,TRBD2,CATSDSLASQFF,TGTGCCACCAGTGATTCACTAGCGAGCCAGTTCTTC
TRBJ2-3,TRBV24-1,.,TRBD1,CATSSQDRGWTDTQYF,TGTGCCACCAGTTCCCAAGACAGGGGCTGGACAGATACGCAGTATTTT
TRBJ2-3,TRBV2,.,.,CASSGRSGSTDTQYF,TGTGCCAGCTCAGGCAGGTCAGGTAGCACAGATACGCAGTATTTT
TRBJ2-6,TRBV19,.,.,CASSTGGANVLTF,TGTGCCAGTAGTACAGGGGGGGCCAACGTCCTGACTTTC
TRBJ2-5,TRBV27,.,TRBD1,CASSLEPGTGGRETQYF,TGTGCCAGCAGTTTAGAGCCCGGGACAGGGGGCCGAGAGACCCAGTACTTC
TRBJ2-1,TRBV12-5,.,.,CASGRLANEQFF,TGTGCTAGTGGCCGCTTGGCTAATGAGCAGTTCTTC
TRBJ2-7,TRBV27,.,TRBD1,CASGLSDRAGEQYF,TGTGCCAGCGGCCTCTCGGACAGGGCTGGCGAGCAGTACTTC
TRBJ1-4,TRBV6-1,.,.,CASSELRGNEKLFF,TGTGCCAGCAGTGAACTAAGGGGTAATGAAAAACTGTTTTTT
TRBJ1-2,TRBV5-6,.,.,CASSLGGLVNYGYTF,TGTGCCAGCAGCTTGGGGGGCTTGGTTAACTATGGCTACACCTTC
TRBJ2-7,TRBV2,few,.,CASSSGQYRSVGEQYF,TGTGCCAGCAGCAGCGGACAGTATCGGTCAGTGGGCGAGCAGTACTTC
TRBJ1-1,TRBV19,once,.,CASSGGPNTEAFF,TGTGCCAGTAGTGGGGGCCCGAACACTGAAGCTTTCTTT
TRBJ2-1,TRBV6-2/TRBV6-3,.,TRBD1,CASSYPTGDNEQFF,TGTGCCAGCAGTTACCCGACAGGGGACAATGAGCAGTTCTTC
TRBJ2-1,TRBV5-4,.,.,CASSLHGGRWEQFF,TGTGCCAGCAGCTTGCACGGGGGGCGCTGGGAGCAGTTCTTC
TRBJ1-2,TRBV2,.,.,CASSGSGGYTF,TGTGCCAGCAGTGGTTCTGGCGGCTACACCTTC
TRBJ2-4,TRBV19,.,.,CASSIDLLDIQYF,TGTGCCAGTAGTATAGATCTATTAGACATTCAGTACTTC
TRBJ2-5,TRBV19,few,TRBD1,CASSIGTGFSETQYF,TGTGCCAGTAGTATTGGGACAGGGTTTTCGGAGACCCAGTACTTC
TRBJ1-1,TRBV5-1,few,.,CASSLNGGGNTEAFF,TGCGCCAGCAGCTTGAACGGTGGAGGGAACACTGAAGCTTTCTTT
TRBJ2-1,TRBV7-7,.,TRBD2,CASSPASGRYNEQFF,TGTGCCAGCAGCCCCGCTAGCGGGAGATACAATGAGCAGTTCTTC
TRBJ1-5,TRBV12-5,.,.,CASGLLNQPQHF,TGTGCTAGTGGTCTCCTAAATCAGCCCCAGCATTTT
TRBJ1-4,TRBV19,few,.,CASSTRIYSLEKLFF,TGTGCCAGTAGCACCAGGATCTATAGTCTTGAAAAACTGTTTTTT
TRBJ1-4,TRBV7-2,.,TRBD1,CASSSTGAVEKLFF,TGTGCCAGCAGCTCTACAGGGGCTGTTGAAAAACTGTTTTTT
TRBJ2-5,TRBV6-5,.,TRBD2,CASTKYREGETQYF,TGTGCCAGCACGAAGTACCGGGAGGGAGAGACCCAGTACTTC
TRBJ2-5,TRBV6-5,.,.,CASNRGSEETQYF,TGTGCCAGCAACCGGGGATCAGAAGAGACCCAGTACTTC
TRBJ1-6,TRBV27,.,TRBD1,CASSWYGTGESPLHF,TGTGCCAGCAGTTGGTATGGGACAGGGGAATCACCCCTCCACTTT
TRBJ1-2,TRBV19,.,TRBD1,CASSMTDRVSYGYTF,TGTGCCAGTAGTATGACGGACAGGGTATCCTATGGCTACACCTTC
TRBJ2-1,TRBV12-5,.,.,CASGLSMTDNEQFF,TGTGCTAGTGGTTTGTCCATGACAGACAATGAGCAGTTCTTC
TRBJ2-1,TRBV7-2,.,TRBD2,CASSISASGSVDEQFF,TGTGCCAGCAGCATAAGCGCTAGCGGGAGTGTCGATGAGCAGTTCTTC
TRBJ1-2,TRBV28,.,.,CASRPTGQSSGYTF,TGTGCCAGCAGACCAACCGGACAGTCTAGTGGCTACACCTTC